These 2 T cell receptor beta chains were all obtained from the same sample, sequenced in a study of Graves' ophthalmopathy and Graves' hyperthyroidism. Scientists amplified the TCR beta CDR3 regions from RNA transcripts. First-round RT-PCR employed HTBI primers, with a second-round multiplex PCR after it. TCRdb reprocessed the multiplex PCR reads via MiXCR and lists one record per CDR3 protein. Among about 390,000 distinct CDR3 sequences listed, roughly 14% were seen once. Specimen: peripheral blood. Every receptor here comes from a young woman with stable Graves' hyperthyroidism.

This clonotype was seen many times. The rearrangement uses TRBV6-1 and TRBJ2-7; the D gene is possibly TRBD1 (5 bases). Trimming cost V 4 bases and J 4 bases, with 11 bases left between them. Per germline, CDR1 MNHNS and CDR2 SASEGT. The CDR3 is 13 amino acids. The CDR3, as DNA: TGTGCCAGCAGTGTTCCGACAGCATACGAGCAGTACTTC. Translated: CASSVPTAYEQYF.

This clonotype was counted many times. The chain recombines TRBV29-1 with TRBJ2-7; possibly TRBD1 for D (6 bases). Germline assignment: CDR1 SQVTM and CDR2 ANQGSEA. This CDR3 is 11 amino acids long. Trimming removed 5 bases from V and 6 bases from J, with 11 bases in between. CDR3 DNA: TGCAGCGTTACTACAGGGAGCGAGCAGTACTTC. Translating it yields CSVTTGSEQYF.